A single sample is the source of the 20 T cell receptor beta chains below, sequenced in a study of HIV-infected patients and healthy controls. TCRdb re-called the 5' RACE reads with MiXCR, one entry per CDR3 protein. The sample lists around 58,000 distinct CDR3 sequences, about 19% occurring once. Sequenced input: CD4+ T cells from blood. These receptors were obtained from a human donor in good health.

The gene calls are TRBV5-8 and TRBJ2-5; 8 positions match TRBD2. The CDR3 is 14 amino acids. Germline lookup yields CDR1 SGHTS and CDR2 YDEGEE. V was pared by 0 bases and J by 3 bases, with 1 base of the junction left unmatched. The CDR3 sequence is CASSLELAEETQYF. CDR3 DNA: TGTGCCAGCAGCTTGGAACTAGCGGAAGAGACCCAGTACTTC.

Many counts were recorded for this clonotype. The J gene is TRBJ2-3, the V gene TRBV7-2, with TRBD2 matching over 10 bases. CDR1 and CDR2 (germline): SGHTA, FQGNSA. There are 16 residues in the CDR3. V was clipped by 4 bases and J by 2 bases; unmatched bases: 6. CDR3 residues: CASSWGLAGDTDTQYF. The CDR3 DNA follows: TGTGCCAGCAGCTGGGGGCTAGCGGGGGACACAGATACGCAGTATTTT.

This clonotype occurred many times. J is TRBJ1-2 and V is TRBV7-6; D unclear. The germline V gene has CDR1 SGHVS and CDR2 FNYEAQ. The CDR3 has 14 residues. V was clipped by 1 base and J by 4 bases, with 10 bases between them. The CDR3 reads CASSLDAGFYGYTF. The CDR3, as DNA: TGTGCCAGCAGCTTAGATGCCGGGTTCTATGGCTACACCTTC.

This clonotype is judged medium-sized. This chain joins TRBV4-1 and TRBJ1-1, with D hard to call. Trimming took 1 base from V and 4 from J, leaving 13 bases between them. The V gene's germline CDR1 is MGHRA and CDR2 YSYEKL. The CDR3 runs 15 residues. The CDR3 here is CASSQAPRRTTEAFF. CDR3 in DNA: TGCGCCAGCAGCCAAGCCCCTAGAAGGACCACTGAAGCTTTCTTT.

The chain joins TRBV19 to TRBJ1-5; no definite D call. The germline V gene has CDR1 LNHDA and CDR2 SQIVND (reference sequence). With 4 bases removed from V and 7 bases from J, the gap between germline ends came to 11 bases. The CDR3 spans 13 residues. CDR3 DNA: TGTGCCAGTAGTACACTGAATTTACAGCCCCAGCATTTT. Its translation is CASSTLNLQPQHF.

As to this clonotype: A much larger clonotype is one base distant, so this may be a read error. The chain joins TRBV11-2 to TRBJ2-3, with D hard to call. This CDR3 region has 13 residues. Germline CDR1 SGHAT, CDR2 FQNNGV. This CDR3 reads CASSLFPTDTHYF. The CDR3 coding sequence is TGTGCCAGCAGCTTATTTCCCACAGATACGCATTATTTT.

Of note for this clonotype: This may arise from a read error, as a much more abundant clone is one base away. The chain uses TRBV29-1 and TRBJ2-3; TRBD2 might be the D (6 bases). The V and J ends lost 2 bases and 2 bases respectively, with 17 bases between them. Germline assignment: CDR1 SQVTM and CDR2 ANQGSEA. CDR3 length: 16 residues. The CDR3 is CSVERDSIPSTDTQYF. The CDR3 bases are TGCAGCGTTGAAAGGGACTCAATTCCCTCCACAGATACGCAGTATTTT.

V usage is TRBV20-1 and J usage is TRBJ2-5; D uncertain. Germline V gene lookup returns CDR1 DFQATT and CDR2 SNEGSKA (reference sequence). CDR3 length: 11 residues. With 6 bases removed from V and 5 bases from J, the gap between germline ends came to 10 bases. The CDR3 loop reads CSASHGETQYF. The CDR3, as DNA: TGCAGTGCATCCCACGGGGAGACCCAGTACTTC.

This clonotype was counted between two and nine times. This chain uses TRBV5-1 with TRBJ2-2; 10 nucleotides agree with TRBD1. J was trimmed by 4 bases and V by 4 bases; bases with no gene match: 1. The CDR3 is made up of 14 amino acids. The germline V gene encodes CDR1 SGHRS and CDR2 YFSETQ. This CDR3 is CASSRDRGTGELFF. In nucleotides, the CDR3 is TGCGCCAGCAGCCGGGACAGGGGCACCGGGGAGCTGTTTTTT.

This clonotype was seen many times. The chain has TRBV4-1 and TRBJ2-3, with D possibly matching TRBD2 (5 bases). This CDR3 region has 15 residues. Germline lookup yields CDR1 MGHRA and CDR2 YSYEKL. Trimming left V 2 bases short and J 4 bases short, with 13 bases between. The CDR3 region has the DNA TGCGCCAGCAGCCAACTAGCATCGGAGTCAGATACGCAGTATTTT. This sequence encodes CASSQLASESDTQYF.

A few counts support this clonotype. V and J are TRBV30 and TRBJ1-4; D is possibly TRBD1 (6 bases). The CDR3 length is 14 residues. V was pared by 3 bases and J by 7 bases, with 15 bases between. Germline values: CDR1 GTSNPN, CDR2 SVGIG (reference sequence). CDR3 DNA: TGTGCCTGGAGACAGGGAGGAGGCGGTGAAAAACTGTTTTTT. Amino acids: CAWRQGGGGEKLFF. The whole variable domain, filled in from reference TRBV30 and TRBJ1-4, reads SQTIHQWPATLVQPVGSPLSLECTVEGTSNPNLYWYRQAAGRGLQLLFYSVGIGQISSEVPQNLSASRPQDRQFILSSKKLLLSDSGFYLCAWRQGGGGEKLFFGSGTQLSVL.

This clonotype was counted only a few times. This rearrangement joins TRBV18 to TRBJ1-5; no clear D gene. CDR3 length: 14 residues. V was trimmed by 2 bases and J by 0 bases, leaving 5 bases between them. CDR1 KGHSH and CDR2 LQKENI come from the germline V gene. The chain's CDR3 is CASSPANSNQPQHF. In DNA, the CDR3 is TGTGCCAGCTCACCAGCGAATAGCAATCAGCCCCAGCATTTT.

This clonotype was recorded many times. The V call is TRBV5-1, the J call TRBJ1-3; D not resolved. The CDR3 is 15 amino acids. From germline, CDR1 is SGHRS and CDR2 YFSETQ. V lost 2 bases, J lost 0 bases, and 9 bases lay in between. The CDR3 nucleotides read TGCGCCAGCAGCTTCACAGCTTCCTCTGGAAACACCATATATTTT. The encoded protein is CASSFTASSGNTIYF.

This clonotype appeared many times. CDR3 DNA sequence: TGTGCCAGCAGCTTAGATCTGGACAGGGACATTCAGTACTTC. Amino acids: CASSLDLDRDIQYF. The chain joins TRBV11-1 to TRBJ2-4, with 8 bases aligning to TRBD1. This CDR3 contains 14 residues. The trim removed 1 base at V and 8 bases at J, leaving 4 bases unmatched. Germline V gives CDR1 SGHAT, CDR2 FQDESV (reference sequence).

This clonotype occurred a few times. This sequence joins TRBV20-1 and TRBJ1-1, with a possible D match to TRBD1 (5 bases). The length of the CDR3 is 14 residues. Looked up from germline, CDR1 is DFQATT and CDR2 is SNEGSKA (reference sequence). The V end lost 6 bases, the J end lost 0 bases, and 14 bases lay between the germline ends. The CDR3 coding sequence is TGCAGTGCCCCCCGGGGGGGGGTGAACACTGAAGCTTTCTTT. It codes for CSAPRGGVNTEAFF.

The chain has TRBV6-2 or TRBV6-3 and TRBJ2-1, with D maybe TRBD1 (5 bases). V lost 7 bases and J 0 bases, leaving 16 bases between the germline ends. Germline V gene lookup returns CDR1 MNHEY and CDR2 SVGEGT. CDR3 size: 16 residues. CDR3 in DNA: TGTGCCAGCATGGGGCCCGGATCGAGCTCCTACAATGAGCAGTTCTTC. Amino acids: CASMGPGSSSYNEQFF.

There are many counts of this clonotype. This chain joins TRBV12-3 or TRBV12-4 and TRBJ1-2, with 7 bases aligning to TRBD1. The J segment lost 2 bases and the V segment lost 7 bases, leaving 4 bases of the junction unmatched. The CDR3 totals 13 residues. The CDR3 region is CASTLTGNYGYTF. Here the CDR3 DNA reads TGTGCCAGCACCCTGACAGGGAACTATGGCTACACCTTC.

The table lists this clonotype with many counts. The chain has TRBV6-5 and TRBJ1-6, with TRBD1 as a possible D gene (5 bases). Germline CDR1 MNHEY, CDR2 SVGAGI. Trimming removed 4 bases from V and 10 bases from J, with 17 bases in between. The CDR3 sequence is 15 residues long. Written as DNA, the CDR3 is TGTGCCAGCAGTTGGGACCGTGCCGAGGGGTCACCCCTCCACTTT. Protein product: CASSWDRAEGSPLHF.

This clonotype has more than one count but fewer than ten. This chain uses TRBV7-9 with TRBJ1-4; 9 nucleotides match TRBD1. Germline V gene data show CDR1 as SEHNR and CDR2 as FQNEAQ (reference sequence). The CDR3 runs to 15 residues. V was clipped by 5 bases and J by 8 bases; unmatched bases: 9. Written as DNA, the CDR3 is TGTGCCAGCAGCCGCCGTGGGACAGGGAGGGAAAAACTGTTTTTT. This encodes CASSRRGTGREKLFF. Combining the CDR3 with reference TRBV7-9 and TRBJ1-4 gives the whole variable domain DTGVSQNPRHKITKRGQNVTFRCDPISEHNRLYWYRQTLGQGPEFLTYFQNEAQLEKSRLLSDRFSAERPKGSFSTLEIQRTEQGDSAMYLCASSRRGTGREKLFFGSGTQLSVL.

This chain joins TRBV6-2 or TRBV6-3 and TRBJ2-2; 7 bases match TRBD2. Germline assignment: CDR1 MNHEY and CDR2 SVGEGT. V gave up 10 bases and J gave up 4 bases; unmatched junction bases: 9. This CDR3 has 14 amino acids. Here the CDR3 DNA reads TGTGCCACCCAGGGAGGGTATCGCACCGGGGAGCTGTTTTTT. This sequence encodes CATQGGYRTGELFF.